One and the same sample provided the 4 T cell receptor beta chains below, sequenced in a study of blood T cell repertoires in COVID-19. Assay: immunoSEQ multiplex PCR; the TCRdb copy retains only in-frame clones and omits some. The sample consists of 260,000 or so clones, 88% of them appearing once. The sequenced sample consisted of peripheral blood. Receptors originate from a human donor in a cohort sampled during active COVID-19.

The rearrangement links TRBV6-9 to TRBJ1-6; TRBD1 aligns across 8 bases. The CDR3 spans 16 residues. The germline V gene encodes CDR1 MNHGY and CDR2 SVAAGI. Germline trimming cut 4 bases from V and 6 bases from J; bases unmatched to any gene: 8. CDR3 nucleotide sequence: TGTGCCAGCAGTTCTCACAGGGGGGAACCTAATTCACCCCTCCACTTT. It translates to CASSSHRGEPNSPLHF.

The chain employs TRBV5-1 and TRBJ2-1; 11 bases line up with TRBD2. Per germline, CDR1 SGHRS and CDR2 YFSETQ. The CDR3 extends over 18 amino acids. The V and J ends lost 3 bases and 0 bases, in that order; junction bases with no gene match: 8. CDR3 in amino acids: CASSSEASGRSSYNEQFF. CDR3 DNA sequence: TGCGCCAGCAGCTCGGAGGCTAGCGGGAGGAGCTCCTACAATGAGCAGTTCTTC.

This chain connects TRBV4-2 to TRBJ2-3; D is uncertain. Germline CDR1 LGHNA, CDR2 YNFKEQ. V lost 0 bases, J lost 4 bases, and 5 bases lay in between. CDR3 length: 13 residues. In DNA, the CDR3 is TGTGCCAGCAGCCAAGATTTAGCAGATACGCAGTATTTT. This gives the protein CASSQDLADTQYF.

This chain connects TRBV5-6 to TRBJ2-7, with 9 nucleotides matching TRBD2. Germline loops: CDR1 SGHDT, CDR2 YYEEEE. This CDR3 has 13 residues. Losses at the gene ends were 6 bases for V and 5 bases for J; bases not matched to a gene: 6. CDR3 in DNA: TGTGCCAGCACCGGACTAGCGCGCCACGAGCAGTACTTC. It is translated as CASTGLARHEQYF.